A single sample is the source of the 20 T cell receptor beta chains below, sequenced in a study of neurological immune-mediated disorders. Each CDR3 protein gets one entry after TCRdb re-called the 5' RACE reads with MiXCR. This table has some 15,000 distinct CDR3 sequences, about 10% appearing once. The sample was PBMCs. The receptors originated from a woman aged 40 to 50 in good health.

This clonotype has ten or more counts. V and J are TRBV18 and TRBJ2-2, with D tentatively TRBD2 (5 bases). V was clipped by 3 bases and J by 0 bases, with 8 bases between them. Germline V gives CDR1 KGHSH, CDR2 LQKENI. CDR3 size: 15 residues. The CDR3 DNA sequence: TGTGCCAGCTCACCTAGCGCGGCGAACACCGGGGAGCTGTTTTTT. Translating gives CASSPSAANTGELFF.

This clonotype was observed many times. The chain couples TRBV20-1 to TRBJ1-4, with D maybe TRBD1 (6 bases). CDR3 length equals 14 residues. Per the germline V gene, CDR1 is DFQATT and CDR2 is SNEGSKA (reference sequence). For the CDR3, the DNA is TGCGCATCCCAGCCGGGACACTTCAATGAAAAACTGTTTTTT. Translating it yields CASQPGHFNEKLFF.

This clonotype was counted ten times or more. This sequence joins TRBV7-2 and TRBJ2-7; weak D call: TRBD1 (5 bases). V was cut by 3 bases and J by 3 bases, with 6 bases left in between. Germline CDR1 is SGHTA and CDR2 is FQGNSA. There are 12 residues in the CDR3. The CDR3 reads CASSFQGYEQYF. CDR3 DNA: TGTGCCAGCAGCTTCCAGGGCTACGAGCAGTACTTC.

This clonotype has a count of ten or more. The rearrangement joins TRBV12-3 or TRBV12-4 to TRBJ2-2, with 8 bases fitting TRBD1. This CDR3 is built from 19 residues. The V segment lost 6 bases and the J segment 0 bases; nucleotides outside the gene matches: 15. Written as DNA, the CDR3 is TGTGCCAGCAGCCCAGGGGGCTGGGGACTTGGTACGAACACCGGGGAGCTGTTTTTT. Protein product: CASSPGGWGLGTNTGELFF.

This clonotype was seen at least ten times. In DNA form, the CDR3 reads TGTGCCAGCAGCTTTTATTCAGGGCCCTACGAGCAGTACTTC. Amino acids: CASSFYSGPYEQYF. The genes are TRBV7-8 and TRBJ2-7; D might be TRBD1 (5 bases). Germline V gene data show CDR1 as SGHVS and CDR2 as FQNEAQ. This CDR3 spans 14 amino acids. V lost 3 bases to trimming and J lost 2 bases, with 11 bases between them.

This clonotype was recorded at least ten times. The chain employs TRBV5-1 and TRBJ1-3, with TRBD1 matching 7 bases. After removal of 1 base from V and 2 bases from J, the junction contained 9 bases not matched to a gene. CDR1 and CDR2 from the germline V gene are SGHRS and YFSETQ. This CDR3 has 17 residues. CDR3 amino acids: CASSLQNPTGTGNTIYF. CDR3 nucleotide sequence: TGCGCCAGCAGCTTGCAGAATCCGACAGGGACTGGAAACACCATATATTTT.

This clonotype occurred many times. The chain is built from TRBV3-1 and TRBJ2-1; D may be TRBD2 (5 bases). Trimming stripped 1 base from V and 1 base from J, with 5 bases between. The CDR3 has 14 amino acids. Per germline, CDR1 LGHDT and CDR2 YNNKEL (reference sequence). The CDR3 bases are TGTGCCAGCAGCCAAGGACTATCCTACAATGAGCAGTTCTTC. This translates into CASSQGLSYNEQFF.

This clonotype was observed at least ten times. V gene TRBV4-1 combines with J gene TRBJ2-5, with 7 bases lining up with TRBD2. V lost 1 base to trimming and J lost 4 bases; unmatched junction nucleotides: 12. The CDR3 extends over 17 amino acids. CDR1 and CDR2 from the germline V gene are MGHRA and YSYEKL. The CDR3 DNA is TGCGCCAGCAGCCAAGTGGGCGCGTCGACGGGAGGAGAGACCCAGTACTTC. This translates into CASSQVGASTGGETQYF.

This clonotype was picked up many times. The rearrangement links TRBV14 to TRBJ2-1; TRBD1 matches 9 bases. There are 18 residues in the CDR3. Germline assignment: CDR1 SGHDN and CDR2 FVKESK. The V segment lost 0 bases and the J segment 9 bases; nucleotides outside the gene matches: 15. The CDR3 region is CASSQDWYMDRGIGEQFF. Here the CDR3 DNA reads TGTGCCAGCAGCCAAGATTGGTACATGGACAGGGGTATCGGTGAGCAGTTCTTC.

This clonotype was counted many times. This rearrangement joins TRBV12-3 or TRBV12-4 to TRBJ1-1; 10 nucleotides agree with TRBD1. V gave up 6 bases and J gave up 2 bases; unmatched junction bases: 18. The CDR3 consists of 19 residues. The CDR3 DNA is TGTGCCAGCAGGAAATATATGATGTCCCGGGACAGGGGAAACACTGAAGCTTTCTTT. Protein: CASRKYMMSRDRGNTEAFF.

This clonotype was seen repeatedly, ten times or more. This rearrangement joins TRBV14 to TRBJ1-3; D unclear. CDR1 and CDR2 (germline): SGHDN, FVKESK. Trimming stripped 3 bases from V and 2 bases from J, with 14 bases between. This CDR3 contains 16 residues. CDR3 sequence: CASSQRGGLTGNTIYF. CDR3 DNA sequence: TGTGCCAGCAGCCAGAGAGGAGGCCTAACTGGAAACACCATATATTTT.

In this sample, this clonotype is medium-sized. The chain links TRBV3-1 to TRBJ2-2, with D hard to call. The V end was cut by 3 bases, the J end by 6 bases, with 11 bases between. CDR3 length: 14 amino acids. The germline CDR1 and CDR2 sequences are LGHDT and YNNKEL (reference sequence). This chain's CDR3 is CASSHWLDAGELFF. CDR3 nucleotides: TGTGCCAGCAGCCATTGGTTAGACGCCGGGGAGCTGTTTTTT.

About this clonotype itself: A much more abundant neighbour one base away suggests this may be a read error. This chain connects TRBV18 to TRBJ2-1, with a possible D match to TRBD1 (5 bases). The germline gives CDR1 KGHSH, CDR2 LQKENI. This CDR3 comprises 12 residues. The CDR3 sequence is CASPPTDNEQFF. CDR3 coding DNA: TGTGCCAGCCCACCGACAGACAATGAGCAGTTCTTC.

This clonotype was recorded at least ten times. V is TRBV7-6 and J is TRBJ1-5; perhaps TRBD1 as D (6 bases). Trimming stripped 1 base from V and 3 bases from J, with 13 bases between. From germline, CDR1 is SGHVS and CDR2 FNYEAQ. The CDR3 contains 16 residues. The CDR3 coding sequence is TGTGCCAGCAGCTTAGGGCATGGACAGAACAATCAGCCCCAGCATTTT. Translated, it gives CASSLGHGQNNQPQHF. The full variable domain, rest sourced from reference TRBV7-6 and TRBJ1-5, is GAGVSQSPRYKVTKRGQDVALRCDPISGHVSLYWYRQALGQGPEFLTYFNYEAQQDKSGLPNDRFSAERPEGSISTLTIQRTEQRDSAMYRCASSLGHGQNNQPQHFGDGTRLSIL.

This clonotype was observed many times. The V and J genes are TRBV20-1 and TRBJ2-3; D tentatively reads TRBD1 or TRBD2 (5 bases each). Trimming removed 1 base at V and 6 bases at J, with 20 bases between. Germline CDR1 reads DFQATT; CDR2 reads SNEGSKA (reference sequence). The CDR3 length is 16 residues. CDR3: CSARVARGRGRDTQYF. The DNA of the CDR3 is TGCAGTGCTAGAGTGGCCCGGGGTAGGGGCCGGGATACGCAGTATTTT.

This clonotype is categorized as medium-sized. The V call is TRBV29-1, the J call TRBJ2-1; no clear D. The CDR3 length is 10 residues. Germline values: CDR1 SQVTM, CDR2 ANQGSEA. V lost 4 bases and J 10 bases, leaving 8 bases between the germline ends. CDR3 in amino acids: CSVVGWEQFF. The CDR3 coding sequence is TGCAGCGTTGTCGGCTGGGAGCAGTTCTTC.

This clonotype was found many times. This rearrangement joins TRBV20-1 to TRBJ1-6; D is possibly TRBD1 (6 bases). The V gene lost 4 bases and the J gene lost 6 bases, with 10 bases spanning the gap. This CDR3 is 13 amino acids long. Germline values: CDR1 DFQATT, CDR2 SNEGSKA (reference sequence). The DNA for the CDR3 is TGCAGTGCTACGGACAGTTTTAATTCACCCCTCCACTTT. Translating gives CSATDSFNSPLHF.

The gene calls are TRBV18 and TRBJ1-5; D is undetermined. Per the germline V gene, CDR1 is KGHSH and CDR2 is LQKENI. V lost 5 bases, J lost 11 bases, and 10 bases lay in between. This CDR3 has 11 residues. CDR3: CASSSDTSQHF. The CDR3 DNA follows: TGTGCCAGCTCATCAGACACGTCCCAGCATTTT.

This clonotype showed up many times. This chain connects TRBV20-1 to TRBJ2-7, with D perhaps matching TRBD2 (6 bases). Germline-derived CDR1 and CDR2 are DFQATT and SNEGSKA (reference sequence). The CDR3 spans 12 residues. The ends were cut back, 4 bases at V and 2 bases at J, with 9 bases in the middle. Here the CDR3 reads CSAMEGTYEQYF. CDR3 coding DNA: TGCAGTGCTATGGAGGGCACCTACGAGCAGTACTTC.

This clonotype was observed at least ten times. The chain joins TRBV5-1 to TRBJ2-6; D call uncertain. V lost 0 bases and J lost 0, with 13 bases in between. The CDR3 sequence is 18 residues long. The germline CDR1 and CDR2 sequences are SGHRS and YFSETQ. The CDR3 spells CASSLGLPSFSGANVLTF. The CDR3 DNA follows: TGCGCCAGCAGCTTGGGTTTACCTAGTTTCTCTGGGGCCAACGTCCTGACTTTC.